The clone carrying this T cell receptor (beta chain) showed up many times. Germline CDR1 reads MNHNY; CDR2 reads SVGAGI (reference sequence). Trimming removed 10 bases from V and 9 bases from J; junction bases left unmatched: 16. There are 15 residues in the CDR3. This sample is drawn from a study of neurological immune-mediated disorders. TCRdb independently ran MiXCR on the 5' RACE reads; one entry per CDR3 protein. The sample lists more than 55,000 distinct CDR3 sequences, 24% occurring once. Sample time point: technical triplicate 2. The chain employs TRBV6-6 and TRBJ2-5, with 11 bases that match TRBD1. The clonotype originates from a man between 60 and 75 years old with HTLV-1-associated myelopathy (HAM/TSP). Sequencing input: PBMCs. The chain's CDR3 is CATSPEDRGREAQYF. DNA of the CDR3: TGTGCCACCTCCCCTGAGGACAGGGGGCGTGAGGCCCAGTACTTC.